This T cell receptor (beta chain) was observed in a study of neurological immune-mediated disorders. V shed 1 base and J 9 bases; nucleotides not matched to a gene: 19. Germline V gene sequence: CDR1 DFQATT, CDR2 SNEGSKA (reference sequence). The CDR3 extends over 18 amino acids. By 5'RACE with 10-nucleotide random UMIs, the cDNA was made. A single record per CDR3 protein comes from TCRdb applying MiXCR to the 5' RACE reads. The sample yields roughly 30,000 distinct CDR3 sequences, 13% seen once. This clonotype was seen a handful of times. Specified time point: technical triplicate 2. Sequenced sample: CD4+ T cells from blood. The V gene is TRBV20-1, the J gene TRBJ2-1; 9 nucleotides agree with TRBD2. This TCR was sampled from a female donor with HTLV-1-associated myelopathy (HAM/TSP). The CDR3 reads CSARVLTSGGAGGSEQFF. The CDR3 bases are TGCAGTGCTAGAGTCCTGACTAGCGGTGGGGCGGGTGGGAGTGAGCAGTTCTTC.